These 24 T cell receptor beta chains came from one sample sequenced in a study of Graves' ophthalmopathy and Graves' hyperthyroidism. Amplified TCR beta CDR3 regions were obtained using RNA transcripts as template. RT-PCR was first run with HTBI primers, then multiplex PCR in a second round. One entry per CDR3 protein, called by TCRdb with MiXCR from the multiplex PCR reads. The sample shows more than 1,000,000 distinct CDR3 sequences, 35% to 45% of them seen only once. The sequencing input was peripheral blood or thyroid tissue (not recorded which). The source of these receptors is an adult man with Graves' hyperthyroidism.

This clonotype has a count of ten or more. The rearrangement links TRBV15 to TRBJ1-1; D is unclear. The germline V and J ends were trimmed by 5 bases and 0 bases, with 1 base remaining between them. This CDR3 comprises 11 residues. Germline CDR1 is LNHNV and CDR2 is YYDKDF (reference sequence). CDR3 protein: CATSLNTEAFF. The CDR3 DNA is TGTGCCACCAGCCTGAACACTGAAGCTTTCTTT.

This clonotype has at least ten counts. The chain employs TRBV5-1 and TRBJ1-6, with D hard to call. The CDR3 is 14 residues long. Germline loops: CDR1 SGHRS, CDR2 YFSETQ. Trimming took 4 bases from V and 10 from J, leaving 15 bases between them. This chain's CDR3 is CASSPAGPESPLHF. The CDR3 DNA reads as TGCGCCAGCAGCCCGGCCGGCCCCGAATCACCCCTCCACTTT.

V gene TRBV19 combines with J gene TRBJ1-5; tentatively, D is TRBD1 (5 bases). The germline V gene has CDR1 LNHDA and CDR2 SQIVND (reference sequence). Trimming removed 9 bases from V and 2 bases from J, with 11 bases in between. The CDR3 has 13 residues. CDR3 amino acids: CARGVFGNQPQHF. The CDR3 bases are TGTGCCAGGGGGGTTTTCGGCAATCAGCCCCAGCATTTT.

The chain's CDR3 is CSARDMAGVEQYF. CDR3 nucleotides: TGCAGTGCTAGAGATATGGCGGGGGTCGAGCAGTACTTC. The chain joins TRBV20-1 to TRBJ2-7, with 7 bases lining up with TRBD2. CDR3 length: 13 amino acids. CDR1 is DFQATT and CDR2 is SNEGSKA in the germline V gene (reference sequence). After removal of 0 bases from V and 6 bases from J, the junction contained 5 bases not matched to a gene.

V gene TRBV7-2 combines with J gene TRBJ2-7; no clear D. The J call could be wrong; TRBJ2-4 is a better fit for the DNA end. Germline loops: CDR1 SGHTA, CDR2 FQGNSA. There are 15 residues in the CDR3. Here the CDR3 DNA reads TGTGCCAGCAGCTTAGGGTCACTAGCCAAAAACATTCAGTACTTC. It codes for CASSLGSLAKNIQYF.

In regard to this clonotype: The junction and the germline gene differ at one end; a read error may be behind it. The CDR3: CASRFRAKGREAFF. The CDR3 DNA reads TGTGCCAGCCGCTTTAGGGCGAAGGGGCGAGAAGCTTTCTTT. The V and J genes are TRBV7-9 and TRBJ1-1, with a tentative D call TRBD1 (5 bases). From germline, CDR1 is SEHNR and CDR2 FQNEAQ (reference sequence). The CDR3 has 14 residues.

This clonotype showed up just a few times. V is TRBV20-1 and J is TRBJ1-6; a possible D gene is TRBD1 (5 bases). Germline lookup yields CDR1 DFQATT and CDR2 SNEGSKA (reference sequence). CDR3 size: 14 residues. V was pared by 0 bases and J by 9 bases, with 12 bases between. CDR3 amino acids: CSARDRGSFSPLHF. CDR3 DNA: TGCAGTGCTAGAGATCGGGGGTCTTTTTCACCCCTCCACTTT.

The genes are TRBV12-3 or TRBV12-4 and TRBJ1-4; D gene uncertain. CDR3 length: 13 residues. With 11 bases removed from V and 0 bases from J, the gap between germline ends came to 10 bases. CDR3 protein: CACSFTTNEKLFF. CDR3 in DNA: TGTGCCTGCTCATTTACAACTAATGAAAAACTGTTTTTT.

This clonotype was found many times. The DNA of the CDR3 is TGTGCCAGCAGGGGACGACAGGGTGTAAACACTGAAGCTTTCTTT. This encodes CASRGRQGVNTEAFF. The chain uses TRBV2 and TRBJ1-1, with TRBD1 identical over 7 bases. This CDR3 is 15 amino acids long. V shed 6 bases, J shed 2 bases, and the junction held 9 bases outside the gene matches. CDR1 SNHLY and CDR2 FYNNEI come from the germline V gene.

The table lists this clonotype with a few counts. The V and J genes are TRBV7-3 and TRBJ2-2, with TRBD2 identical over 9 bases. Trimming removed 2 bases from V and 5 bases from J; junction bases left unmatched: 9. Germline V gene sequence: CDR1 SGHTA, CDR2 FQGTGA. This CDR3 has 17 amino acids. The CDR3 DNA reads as TGTGCCAGCAGCTTAGCTGCGGGAGGGCCGGGAACCGGGGAGCTGTTTTTT. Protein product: CASSLAAGGPGTGELFF. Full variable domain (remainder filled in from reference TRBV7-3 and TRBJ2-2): GAGVSQTPSNKVTEKGKYVELRCDPISGHTALYWYRQSLGQGPEFLIYFQGTGAADDSGLPNDRFFAVRPEGSVSTLKIQRTERGDSAVYLCASSLAAGGPGTGELFFGEGSRLTVL.

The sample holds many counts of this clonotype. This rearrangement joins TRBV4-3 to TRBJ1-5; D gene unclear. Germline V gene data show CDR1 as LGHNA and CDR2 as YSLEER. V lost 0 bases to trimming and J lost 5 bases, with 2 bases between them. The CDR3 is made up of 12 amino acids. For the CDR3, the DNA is TGCGCCAGCAGCCAAGACGATCAGCCCCAGCATTTT. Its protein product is CASSQDDQPQHF.

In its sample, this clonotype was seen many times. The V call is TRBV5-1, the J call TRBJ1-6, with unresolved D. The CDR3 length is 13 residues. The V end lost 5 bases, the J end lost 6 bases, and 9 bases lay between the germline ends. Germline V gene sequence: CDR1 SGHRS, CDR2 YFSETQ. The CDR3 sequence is CASSREFNSPLHF. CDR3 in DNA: TGCGCCAGCAGTAGAGAATTTAATTCACCCCTCCACTTT.

CDR3 loop: CASSYSEGSGYGYTF. Here the CDR3 DNA reads TGTGCCAGCAGTTACTCGGAGGGTTCAGGCTATGGCTACACCTTC. The chain couples TRBV6-1 to TRBJ1-2; no definite D call. The germline CDR1 and CDR2 sequences are MNHNS and SASEGT. The V gene lost 5 bases and the J gene lost 4 bases, with 17 bases spanning the gap. This CDR3 region has 15 residues.

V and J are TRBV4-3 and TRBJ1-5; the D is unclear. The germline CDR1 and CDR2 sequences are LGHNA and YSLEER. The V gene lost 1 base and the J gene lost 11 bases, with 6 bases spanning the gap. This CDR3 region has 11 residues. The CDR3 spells CASSQGRAQHF. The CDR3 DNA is TGCGCCAGCAGCCAAGGCCGGGCCCAGCATTTT.

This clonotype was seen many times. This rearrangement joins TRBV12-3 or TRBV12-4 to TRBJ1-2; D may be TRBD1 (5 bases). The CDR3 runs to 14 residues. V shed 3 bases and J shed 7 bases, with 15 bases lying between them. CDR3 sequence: CASSFDFQGAGYTF. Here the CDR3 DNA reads TGTGCCAGCAGTTTCGATTTTCAAGGGGCTGGCTACACCTTC.

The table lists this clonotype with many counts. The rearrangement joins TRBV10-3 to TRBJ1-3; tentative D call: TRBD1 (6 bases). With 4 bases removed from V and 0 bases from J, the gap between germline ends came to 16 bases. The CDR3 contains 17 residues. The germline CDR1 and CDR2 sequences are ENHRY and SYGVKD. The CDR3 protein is CAISVGQGIHSGNTIYF. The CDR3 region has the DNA TGTGCCATCAGTGTCGGTCAGGGGATCCACTCTGGAAACACCATATATTTT.

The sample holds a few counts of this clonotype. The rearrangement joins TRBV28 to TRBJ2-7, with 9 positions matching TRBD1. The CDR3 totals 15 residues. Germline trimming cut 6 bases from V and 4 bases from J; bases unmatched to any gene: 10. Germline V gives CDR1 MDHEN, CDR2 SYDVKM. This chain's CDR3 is CASSLPDRGYYEQYF. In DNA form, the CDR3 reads TGTGCCAGCAGCCTCCCGGACAGGGGCTATTACGAGCAGTACTTC. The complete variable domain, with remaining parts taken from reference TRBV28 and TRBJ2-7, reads DVKVTQSSRYLVKRTGEKVFLECVQDMDHENMFWYRQDPGLGLRLIYFSYDVKMKEKGDIPEGYSVSREKKERFSLILESASTNQTSMYLCASSLPDRGYYEQYFGPGTRLTVT.

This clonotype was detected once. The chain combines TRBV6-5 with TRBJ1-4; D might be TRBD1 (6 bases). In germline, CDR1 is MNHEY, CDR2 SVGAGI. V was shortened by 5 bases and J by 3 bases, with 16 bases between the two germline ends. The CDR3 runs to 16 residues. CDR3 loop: CASSESYWTANEKLFF. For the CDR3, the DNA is TGTGCCAGCAGTGAATCCTACTGGACAGCTAATGAAAAACTGTTTTTT.

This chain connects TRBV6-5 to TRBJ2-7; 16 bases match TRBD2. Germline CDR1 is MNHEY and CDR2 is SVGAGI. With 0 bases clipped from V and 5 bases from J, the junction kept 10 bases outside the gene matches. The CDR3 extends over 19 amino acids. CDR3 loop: CASSYSQPGLAGGRDEQYF. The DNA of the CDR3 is TGTGCCAGCAGTTACTCACAACCGGGACTAGCGGGGGGGCGTGACGAGCAGTACTTC.

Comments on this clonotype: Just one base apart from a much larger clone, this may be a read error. The CDR3: CASKFGYGQYF. The CDR3 DNA is TGTGCCAGCAAGTTCGGCTACGGGCAGTACTTC. The genes are TRBV2 and TRBJ2-7, with D hard to call. The CDR3 totals 11 residues. CDR1 is SNHLY, CDR2 FYNNEI, per germline.

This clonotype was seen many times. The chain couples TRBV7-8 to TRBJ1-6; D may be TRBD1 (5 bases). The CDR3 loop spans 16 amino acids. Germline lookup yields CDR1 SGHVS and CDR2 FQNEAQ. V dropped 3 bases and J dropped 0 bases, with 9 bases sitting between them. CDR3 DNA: TGTGCCAGCAGCTTCCACAGGAGCTCCTATAATTCACCCCTCCACTTT. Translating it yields CASSFHRSSYNSPLHF.

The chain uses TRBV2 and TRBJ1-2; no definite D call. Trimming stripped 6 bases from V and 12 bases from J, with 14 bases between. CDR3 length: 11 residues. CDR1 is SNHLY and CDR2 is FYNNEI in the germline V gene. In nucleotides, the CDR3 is TGTGCCAGCAGCGATGCGGGGTTCAACACCTTC. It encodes CASSDAGFNTF.

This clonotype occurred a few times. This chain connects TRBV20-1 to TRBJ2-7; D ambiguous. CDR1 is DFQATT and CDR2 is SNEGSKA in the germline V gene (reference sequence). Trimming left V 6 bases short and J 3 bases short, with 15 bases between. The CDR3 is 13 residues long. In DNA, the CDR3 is TGCAGTGCCGGGCCCCGAGTGGACTACGAGCAGTACTTC. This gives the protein CSAGPRVDYEQYF.

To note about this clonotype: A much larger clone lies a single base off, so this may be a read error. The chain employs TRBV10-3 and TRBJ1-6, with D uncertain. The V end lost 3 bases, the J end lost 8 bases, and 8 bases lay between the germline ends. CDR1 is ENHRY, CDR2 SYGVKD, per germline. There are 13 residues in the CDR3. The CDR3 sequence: CAISEARDSPLHF. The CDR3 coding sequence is TGTGCCATCAGTGAAGCTCGGGATTCACCCCTCCACTTT.